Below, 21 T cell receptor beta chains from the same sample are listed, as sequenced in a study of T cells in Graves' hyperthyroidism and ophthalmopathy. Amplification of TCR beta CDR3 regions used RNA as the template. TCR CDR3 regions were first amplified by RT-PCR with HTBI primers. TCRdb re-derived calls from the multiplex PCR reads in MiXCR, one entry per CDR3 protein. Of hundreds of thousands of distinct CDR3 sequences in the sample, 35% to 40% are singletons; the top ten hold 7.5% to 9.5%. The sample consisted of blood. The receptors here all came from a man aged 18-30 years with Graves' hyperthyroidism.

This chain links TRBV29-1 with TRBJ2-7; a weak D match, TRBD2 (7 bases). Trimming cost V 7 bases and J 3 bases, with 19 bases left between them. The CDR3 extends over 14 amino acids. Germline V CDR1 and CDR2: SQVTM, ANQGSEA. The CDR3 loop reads CSAQWGGAGYEQYF. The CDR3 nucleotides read TGCAGCGCCCAATGGGGGGGGGCTGGCTACGAGCAGTACTTC.

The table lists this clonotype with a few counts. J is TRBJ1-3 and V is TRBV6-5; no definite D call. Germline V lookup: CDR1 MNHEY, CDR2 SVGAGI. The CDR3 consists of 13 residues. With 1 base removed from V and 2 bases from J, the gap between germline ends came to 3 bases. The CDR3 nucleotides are TGTGCCAGCAGTTACTTCGCTGGAAACACCATATATTTT. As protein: CASSYFAGNTIYF.

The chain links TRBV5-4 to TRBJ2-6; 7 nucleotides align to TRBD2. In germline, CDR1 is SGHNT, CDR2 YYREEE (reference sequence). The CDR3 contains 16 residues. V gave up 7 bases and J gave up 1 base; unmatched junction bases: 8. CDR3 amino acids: CASGRARGSGANVLTF. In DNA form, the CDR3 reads TGTGCCAGCGGGAGGGCGAGGGGTTCTGGGGCCAACGTCCTGACTTTC.

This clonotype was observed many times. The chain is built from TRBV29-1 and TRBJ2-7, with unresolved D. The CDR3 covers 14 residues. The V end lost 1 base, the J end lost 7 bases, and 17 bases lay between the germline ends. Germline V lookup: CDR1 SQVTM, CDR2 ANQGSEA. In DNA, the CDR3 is TGCAGCGTTGAAGTGGGTTTGGTAGGCGCGGAGCAGTACTTC. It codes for CSVEVGLVGAEQYF.

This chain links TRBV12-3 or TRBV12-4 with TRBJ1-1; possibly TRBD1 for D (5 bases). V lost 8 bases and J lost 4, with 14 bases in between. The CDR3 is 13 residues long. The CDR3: CASRAQGVTEAFF. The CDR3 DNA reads TGTGCCAGCCGGGCTCAAGGGGTCACTGAAGCTTTCTTT.

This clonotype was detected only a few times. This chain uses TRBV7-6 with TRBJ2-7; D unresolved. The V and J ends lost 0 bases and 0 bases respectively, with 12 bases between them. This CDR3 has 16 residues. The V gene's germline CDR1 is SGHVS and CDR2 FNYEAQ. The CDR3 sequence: CASSLAVGPGSYEQYF. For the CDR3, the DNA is TGTGCCAGCAGCTTAGCGGTCGGTCCCGGCTCCTACGAGCAGTACTTC.

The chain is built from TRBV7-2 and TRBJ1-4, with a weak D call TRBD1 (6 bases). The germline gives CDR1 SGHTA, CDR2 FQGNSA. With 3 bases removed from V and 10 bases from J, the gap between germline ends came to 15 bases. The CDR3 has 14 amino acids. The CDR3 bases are TGTGCCAGCAGCTTCAGACTGCAGGGGCGAAAACTGTTTTTT. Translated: CASSFRLQGRKLFF.

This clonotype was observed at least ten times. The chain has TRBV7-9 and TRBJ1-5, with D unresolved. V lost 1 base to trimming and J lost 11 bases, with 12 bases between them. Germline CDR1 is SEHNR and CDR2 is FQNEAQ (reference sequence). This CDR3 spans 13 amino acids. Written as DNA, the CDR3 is TGTGCCAGCAGCTTAGAAGGGTCTAGGACCCAGCATTTT. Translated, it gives CASSLEGSRTQHF.

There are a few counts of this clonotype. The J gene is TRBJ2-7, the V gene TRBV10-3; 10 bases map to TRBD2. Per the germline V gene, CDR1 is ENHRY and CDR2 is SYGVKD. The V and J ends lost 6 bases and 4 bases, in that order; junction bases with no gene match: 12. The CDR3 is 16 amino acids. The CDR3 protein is CAISPTSGVTSYEQYF. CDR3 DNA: TGTGCCATCAGCCCCACTAGCGGGGTAACCTCTTACGAGCAGTACTTC.

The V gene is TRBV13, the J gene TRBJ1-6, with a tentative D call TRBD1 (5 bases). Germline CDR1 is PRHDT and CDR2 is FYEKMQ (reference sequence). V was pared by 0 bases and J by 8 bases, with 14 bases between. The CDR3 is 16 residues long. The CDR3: CASSLGGVNLDSPLHF. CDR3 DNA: TGTGCCAGCAGCTTAGGAGGGGTTAATCTCGATTCACCCCTCCACTTT.

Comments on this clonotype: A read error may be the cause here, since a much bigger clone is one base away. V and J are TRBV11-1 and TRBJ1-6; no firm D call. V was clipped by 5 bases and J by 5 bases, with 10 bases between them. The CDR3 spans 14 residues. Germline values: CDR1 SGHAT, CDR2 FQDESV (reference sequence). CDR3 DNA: TGTGCCAGCAGCCCGGGGTACGATAATTCACCCCTCCACTTT. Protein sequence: CASSPGYDNSPLHF.

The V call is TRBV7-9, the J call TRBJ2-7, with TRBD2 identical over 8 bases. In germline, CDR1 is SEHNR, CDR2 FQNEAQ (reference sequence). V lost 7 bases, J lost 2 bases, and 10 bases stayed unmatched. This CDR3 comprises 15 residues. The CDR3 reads CASKALAGDTYEQYF. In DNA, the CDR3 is TGTGCCAGCAAGGCTCTAGCGGGCGATACCTACGAGCAGTACTTC. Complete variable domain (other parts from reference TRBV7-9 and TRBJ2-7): DTGVSQNPRHKITKRGQNVTFRCDPISEHNRLYWYRQTLGQGPEFLTYFQNEAQLEKSRLLSDRFSAERPKGSFSTLEIQRTEQGDSAMYLCASKALAGDTYEQYFGPGTRLTVT.

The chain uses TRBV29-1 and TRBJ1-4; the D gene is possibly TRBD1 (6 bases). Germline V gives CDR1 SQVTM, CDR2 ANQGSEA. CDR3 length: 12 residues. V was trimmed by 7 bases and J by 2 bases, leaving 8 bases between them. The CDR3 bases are TGCAGCGAGGGGGAGACTAATGAAAAACTGTTTTTT. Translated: CSEGETNEKLFF.

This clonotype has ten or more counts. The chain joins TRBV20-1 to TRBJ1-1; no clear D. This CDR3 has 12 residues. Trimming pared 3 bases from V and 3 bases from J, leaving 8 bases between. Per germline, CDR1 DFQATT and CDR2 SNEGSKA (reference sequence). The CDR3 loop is CSASPRDTEAFF. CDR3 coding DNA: TGCAGTGCTAGCCCCCGGGACACTGAAGCTTTCTTT.

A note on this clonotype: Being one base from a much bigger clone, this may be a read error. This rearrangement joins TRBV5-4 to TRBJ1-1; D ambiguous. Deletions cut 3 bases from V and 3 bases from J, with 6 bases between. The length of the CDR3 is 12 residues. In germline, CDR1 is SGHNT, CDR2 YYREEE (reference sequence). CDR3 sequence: CASSSIDTEAFF. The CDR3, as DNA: TGTGCCAGCAGCTCCATCGACACTGAAGCTTTCTTT. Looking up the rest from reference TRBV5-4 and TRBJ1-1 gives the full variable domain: ETGVTQSPTHLIKTRGQQVTLRCSSQSGHNTVSWYQQALGQGPQFIFQYYREEENGRGNFPPRFSGLQFPNYSSELNVNALELDDSALYLCASSSIDTEAFFGQGTRLTVV.

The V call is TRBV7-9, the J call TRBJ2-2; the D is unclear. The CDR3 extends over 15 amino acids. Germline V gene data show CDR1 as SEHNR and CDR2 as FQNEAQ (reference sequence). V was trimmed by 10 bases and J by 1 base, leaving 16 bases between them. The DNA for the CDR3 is TGTGCCACCGCGGATGGGGTCGGGAACACCGGGGAGCTGTTTTTT. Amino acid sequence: CATADGVGNTGELFF.

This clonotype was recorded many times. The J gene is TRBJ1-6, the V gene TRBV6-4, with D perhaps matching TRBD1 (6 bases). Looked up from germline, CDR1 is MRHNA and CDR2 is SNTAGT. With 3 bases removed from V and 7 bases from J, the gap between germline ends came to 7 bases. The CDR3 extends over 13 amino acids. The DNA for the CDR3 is TGTGCCAGCAGTGAGGACAGCAATTCACCCCTCCACTTT. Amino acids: CASSEDSNSPLHF.

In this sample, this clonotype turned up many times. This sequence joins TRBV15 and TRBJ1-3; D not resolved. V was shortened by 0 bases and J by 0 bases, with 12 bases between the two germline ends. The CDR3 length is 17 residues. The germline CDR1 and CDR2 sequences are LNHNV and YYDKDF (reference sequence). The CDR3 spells CATSRDPGIVSGNTIYF. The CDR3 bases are TGTGCCACCAGCAGAGATCCGGGTATCGTCTCTGGAAACACCATATATTTT.

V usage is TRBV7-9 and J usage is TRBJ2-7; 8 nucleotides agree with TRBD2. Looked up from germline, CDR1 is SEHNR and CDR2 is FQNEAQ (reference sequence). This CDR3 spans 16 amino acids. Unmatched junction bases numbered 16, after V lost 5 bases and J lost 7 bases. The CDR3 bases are TGTGCCAGCAGCCGCACGGGGGGGGGGCCGACTAGTGAGCAGTACTTC. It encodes CASSRTGGGPTSEQYF. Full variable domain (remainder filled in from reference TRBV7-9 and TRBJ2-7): DTGVSQNPRHKITKRGQNVTFRCDPISEHNRLYWYRQTLGQGPEFLTYFQNEAQLEKSRLLSDRFSAERPKGSFSTLEIQRTEQGDSAMYLCASSRTGGGPTSEQYFGPGTRLTVT.

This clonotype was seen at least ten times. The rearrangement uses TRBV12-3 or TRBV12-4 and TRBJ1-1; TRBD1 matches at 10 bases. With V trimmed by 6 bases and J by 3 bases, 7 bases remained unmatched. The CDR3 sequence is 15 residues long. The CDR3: CASRPSDRGYTEAFF. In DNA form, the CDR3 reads TGTGCCAGCAGGCCTTCGGACAGGGGGTACACTGAAGCTTTCTTT.

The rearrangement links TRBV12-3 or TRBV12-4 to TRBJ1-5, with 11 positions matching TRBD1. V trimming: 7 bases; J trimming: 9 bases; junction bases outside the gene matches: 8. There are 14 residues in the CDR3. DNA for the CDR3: TGTGCCAGCACCAAGGGACAGGGGGTATCGCCCCAGCATTTT. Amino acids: CASTKGQGVSPQHF.